One sample yielded the 25 T cell receptor beta chains listed below, sequenced in a study of cytomegalovirus exposure and HLA in healthy donors. TCRdb keeps only in-frame clones here, not all; method: immunoSEQ multiplex PCR. The sample records 50,000 to 65,000 clones, 89% being singletons. Source material: PBMCs. The receptor set was obtained from a woman younger than 35 in good health and CMV-seronegative.

This chain connects TRBV11-2 to TRBJ1-1; 7 nucleotides line up with TRBD1. Trimming took 2 bases from V and 7 from J; bases not matched to a gene: 4. Per the germline V gene, CDR1 is SGHAT and CDR2 is FQNNGV. This CDR3 is built from 13 residues. The CDR3 sequence: CASSLTGTVEAFF. The CDR3 coding sequence is TGTGCCAGCAGCTTAACCGGGACAGTTGAAGCTTTCTTT.

V usage is TRBV5-6 and J usage is TRBJ2-7; D is unclear. CDR1 is SGHDT and CDR2 is YYEEEE in the germline V gene. V lost 4 bases to trimming and J lost 1 base, with 9 bases between them. The CDR3 is 13 amino acids. The CDR3 nucleotides read TGTGCCAGCAGCCCCCGCAGGTCCTACGAGCAGTACTTC. Its protein product is CASSPRRSYEQYF. Full variable domain (remainder filled in from reference TRBV5-6 and TRBJ2-7): DAGVTQSPTHLIKTRGQQVTLRCSPKSGHDTVSWYQQALGQGPQFIFQYYEEEERQRGNFPDRFSGHQFPNYSSELNVNALLLGDSALYLCASSPRRSYEQYFGPGTRLTVT.

V is TRBV6-6 and J is TRBJ1-4; D may be TRBD1 (6 bases). The CDR3 totals 15 residues. Deletions cut 0 bases from V and 4 bases from J, with 9 bases between. Germline CDR1 is MNHNY and CDR2 is SVGAGI (reference sequence). DNA for the CDR3: TGTGCCAGCAGTTACTCGAGGGGGTTTAATGAAAAACTGTTTTTT. Translation gives CASSYSRGFNEKLFF.

The chain links TRBV5-5 to TRBJ2-7, with TRBD1 matching 8 bases. The V gene end was trimmed by 4 bases and the J gene end by 4 bases; junction bases not matched to a gene: 7. The CDR3 is 14 residues long. The germline CDR1 and CDR2 sequences are SGHKS and YYEKEE (reference sequence). The CDR3 sequence: CASSLDRALYEQYF. CDR3 DNA: TGTGCCAGCAGCCTGGACAGGGCCTTGTACGAGCAGTACTTC. Filled out from reference TRBV5-5 and TRBJ2-7, the complete variable domain reads DAGVTQSPTHLIKTRGQQVTLRCSPISGHKSVSWYQQVLGQGPQFIFQYYEKEERGRGNFPDRFSARQFPNYSSELNVNALLLGDSALYLCASSLDRALYEQYFGPGTRLTVT.

The chain combines TRBV6-5 with TRBJ2-7; D possibly corresponds to TRBD2 (6 bases). CDR1 and CDR2 from the germline V gene are MNHEY and SVGAGI. This CDR3 comprises 14 residues. V lost 2 bases and J 3 bases, leaving 11 bases between the germline ends. The CDR3, as DNA: TGTGCCAGCAGTTACGGGACGGGGGTCTACGAGCAGTACTTC. Translated, it gives CASSYGTGVYEQYF.

The chain combines TRBV18 with TRBJ2-7, with 11 bases that match TRBD1. The V and J ends lost 6 bases and 5 bases, in that order; junction bases with no gene match: 6. CDR1 is KGHSH, CDR2 LQKENI, per germline. This CDR3 is 14 amino acids long. The CDR3 here is CASSLWDRGDEQYF. The CDR3 region has the DNA TGTGCCAGCTCCCTATGGGACAGGGGGGACGAGCAGTACTTC.

The table lists this clone with a count of one. V is TRBV27 and J is TRBJ2-5; 16 bases line up with TRBD2. Germline V gene data show CDR1 as MNHEY and CDR2 as SMNVEV (reference sequence). V dropped 0 bases and J dropped 5; count of bases not matched to a gene: 12. The CDR3 is 20 residues long. CDR3 residues: CASSLSRPGLAGGPYETQYF. Written as DNA, the CDR3 is TGTGCCAGCAGTTTATCCCGCCCGGGACTAGCGGGGGGGCCGTATGAGACCCAGTACTTC.

This clone was detected once. The V and J genes are TRBV2 and TRBJ2-1, with D possibly matching TRBD1 (5 bases). The CDR3 is made up of 13 amino acids. The V end lost 7 bases, the J end lost 8 bases, and 15 bases lay between the germline ends. Germline V gives CDR1 SNHLY, CDR2 FYNNEI. The CDR3 here is CASTTLGRDEQFF. In nucleotides, the CDR3 is TGTGCCAGCACTACCCTAGGCAGGGATGAGCAGTTCTTC.

This chain joins TRBV2 and TRBJ1-1, with TRBD1 matching over 10 bases. Looked up from germline, CDR1 is SNHLY and CDR2 is FYNNEI. CDR3 length: 13 amino acids. Trimming cost V 7 bases and J 9 bases; bases outside gene matches: 8. CDR3 coding DNA: TGTGCCAGCAATACCGGGACAGGGGTACAAGCTTTCTTT. As protein: CASNTGTGVQAFF.

This sequence joins TRBV6-1 and TRBJ2-2, with D hard to call. Germline CDR1 reads MNHNS; CDR2 reads SASEGT. Trimming took off 5 bases at V and 0 bases at J, with 10 bases between the two ends. CDR3 length: 15 residues. The CDR3, as DNA: TGTGCCAGCAGTATGACAATCCCGAACACCGGGGAGCTGTTTTTT. This translates into CASSMTIPNTGELFF.

The CDR3 DNA reads as TGTGCCAGCAGTGAATCCGGGGGCAATGAGCAGTTCTTC. Encoded protein: CASSESGGNEQFF. The chain employs TRBV25-1 and TRBJ2-1; D may be TRBD2 (6 bases). V was cut by 1 base and J by 6 bases, with 7 bases left in between. CDR3 length: 13 residues. Germline V gene sequence: CDR1 MGHDK, CDR2 SYGVNS.

The rearrangement links TRBV6-5 to TRBJ1-5; TRBD1 agrees at 9 bases. The CDR3 runs to 14 residues. V lost 5 bases and J lost 8; bases outside the gene matches: 7. Germline V lookup: CDR1 MNHEY, CDR2 SVGAGI. The CDR3 DNA reads TGTGCCAGCAGTCAAACAGGGGGCGCGAAGCCCCAGCATTTT. Translated: CASSQTGGAKPQHF.

The chain's CDR3 is CSARSGGPEYF. CDR3 nucleotides: TGCAGTGCTAGATCGGGAGGGCCTGAGTACTTC. The chain links TRBV20-1 to TRBJ2-5; 8 bases are shared with TRBD2. The CDR3 length is 11 residues. The V segment lost 2 bases and the J segment 12 bases; nucleotides outside the gene matches: 5. Germline V gene sequence: CDR1 DFQATT, CDR2 SNEGSKA (reference sequence).

The chain couples TRBV5-1 to TRBJ1-4; D is perhaps TRBD1 (6 bases). Per the germline V gene, CDR1 is SGHRS and CDR2 is YFSETQ. V was shortened by 2 bases and J by 3 bases, with 11 bases between the two germline ends. The length of the CDR3 is 15 residues. CDR3 sequence: CASSLQGSPNEKLFF. CDR3 DNA: TGCGCCAGCAGCTTACAGGGAAGCCCTAATGAAAAACTGTTTTTT.

This chain connects TRBV27 to TRBJ2-5, with 7 bases identical to TRBD1. From germline, CDR1 is MNHEY and CDR2 SMNVEV (reference sequence). V shed 8 bases, J shed 2 bases, and the junction held 8 bases outside the gene matches. The CDR3 sequence is 14 residues long. CDR3 protein: CASRFDRAQETQYF. The DNA for the CDR3 is TGTGCCAGCCGATTCGACAGGGCACAAGAGACCCAGTACTTC.

J is TRBJ2-3 and V is TRBV7-9; the D gene is possibly TRBD1 (5 bases). Trimming removed 4 bases at V and 1 base at J, with 12 bases between. The germline V gene has CDR1 SEHNR and CDR2 FQNEAQ (reference sequence). CDR3 length: 15 amino acids. DNA of the CDR3: TGTGCCAGCAGCTACAGGCGAATGGGCACAGATACGCAGTATTTT. Encoded protein: CASSYRRMGTDTQYF.

V gene TRBV9 combines with J gene TRBJ1-1; D unresolved. The CDR3 has 14 residues. V lost 0 bases, J lost 5 bases, and 11 bases lay in between. From germline, CDR1 is SGDLS and CDR2 YYNGEE. In DNA form, the CDR3 reads TGTGCCAGCAGCGTAGGCGGGTTAACGACTGAAGCTTTCTTT. Its translation: CASSVGGLTTEAFF.

This clone came up once. The chain couples TRBV29-1 to TRBJ2-7; no reliable D call. The CDR3 totals 13 residues. The V gene's germline CDR1 is SQVTM and CDR2 ANQGSEA. Deletions cut 4 bases from V and 6 bases from J, with 16 bases between. This CDR3 reads CSVVWAFPGEQYF. DNA for the CDR3: TGCAGCGTTGTCTGGGCCTTCCCAGGCGAGCAGTACTTC.

The chain has TRBV19 and TRBJ1-4, with 8 bases identical to TRBD1. The V gene's germline CDR1 is LNHDA and CDR2 SQIVND (reference sequence). The CDR3 totals 14 residues. The trim removed 4 bases at V and 8 bases at J, leaving 6 bases unmatched. CDR3: CASSRGQGGEKLFF. Written as DNA, the CDR3 is TGTGCCAGTAGTAGAGGACAGGGAGGGGAAAAACTGTTTTTT.

This clone has just a few counts. V and J are TRBV18 and TRBJ2-7, with TRBD1 matching 9 bases. The trim removed 0 bases at V and 5 bases at J, leaving 11 bases unmatched. In germline, CDR1 is KGHSH, CDR2 LQKENI. The CDR3 spans 17 residues. This chain's CDR3 is CASSPPRRQGVKDEQYF. The CDR3 nucleotides read TGTGCCAGCTCACCACCCCGCCGACAGGGGGTTAAGGACGAGCAGTACTTC.

V usage is TRBV15 and J usage is TRBJ2-7; tentatively, D is TRBD1 (5 bases). With 0 bases removed from V and 5 bases from J, the gap between germline ends came to 14 bases. The CDR3 consists of 15 residues. Germline-derived CDR1 and CDR2 are LNHNV and YYDKDF (reference sequence). For the CDR3, the DNA is TGTGCCACCAGCAGAGAGGCAGGGAACAGTGACGAGCAGTACTTC. Translation gives CATSREAGNSDEQYF.

This chain uses TRBV7-8 with TRBJ1-2, with 7 bases aligning to TRBD1. Per germline, CDR1 SGHVS and CDR2 FQNEAQ. This CDR3 is built from 14 residues. The ends lost 4 bases at V and 10 bases at J; junction bases unmatched: 12. The CDR3 protein is CASSSLRDSLDYTF. The CDR3 nucleotides are TGTGCCAGCAGCTCACTTCGGGACAGTTTAGACTACACCTTC.

The chain uses TRBV29-1 and TRBJ2-5; 15 bases are a match to TRBD2. The V segment lost 6 bases and the J segment 7 bases; nucleotides outside the gene matches: 9. CDR3 length: 15 amino acids. CDR1 is SQVTM, CDR2 ANQGSEA, per germline. The DNA for the CDR3 is TGCAGCGTGGCCGGGACTAGCGGGAGGTCTAGGACCCAGTACTTC. It specifies CSVAGTSGRSRTQYF.

The chain couples TRBV11-2 to TRBJ1-6, with D uncertain. The CDR3 consists of 15 residues. V dropped 1 base and J dropped 7 bases, with 11 bases sitting between them. Germline assignment: CDR1 SGHAT and CDR2 FQNNGV. The DNA of the CDR3 is TGTGCCAGCAGCTTAGTTGGTCGGGGAAATTCACCCCTCCACTTT. Encoded protein: CASSLVGRGNSPLHF.

This clone came up once. This chain links TRBV28 with TRBJ1-2; D might be TRBD1 (5 bases). Germline values: CDR1 MDHEN, CDR2 SYDVKM. The germline V and J ends were trimmed by 4 bases and 0 bases, with 15 bases remaining between them. The CDR3 extends over 16 amino acids. CDR3 nucleotides: TGTGCCAGCAGTTCGGGGGGAGGATTCACTAACTATGGCTACACCTTC. Protein: CASSSGGGFTNYGYTF.